These 26 T cell receptor beta chains were all obtained from the same sample, sequenced in a study of chemoradiotherapy in HPV16-positive cancers. Some clones are missing from TCRdb's copy, which holds only in-frame ones; the method was immunoSEQ multiplex PCR. Of under 50,000 clones listed, roughly three quarters are singletons. Source: blood, taken from a patient who underwent chemoradiotherapy. All receptors derive from a human donor with HPV-associated anogenital cancer.

This rearrangement joins TRBV6-1 to TRBJ1-6; 8 nucleotides match TRBD1. Trimming at V came to 3 bases and at J to 5 bases, leaving 3 bases not matched to a gene. The CDR3 has 15 residues. CDR1 is MNHNS, CDR2 SASEGT, per germline. The CDR3 region has the DNA TGTGCCAGCAGTGACGGACAGGGACATAATTCACCCCTCCACTTT. The encoded protein is CASSDGQGHNSPLHF.

This chain joins TRBV7-8 and TRBJ2-7; TRBD1 matches at 7 bases. V lost 5 bases and J lost 2; bases outside the gene matches: 9. Per germline, CDR1 SGHVS and CDR2 FQNEAQ. There are 15 residues in the CDR3. CDR3 residues: CASSRNLQGAYEQYF. DNA of the CDR3: TGTGCCAGCAGCCGAAACCTTCAGGGGGCCTACGAGCAGTACTTC.

V and J are TRBV29-1 and TRBJ2-7; TRBD1 matches at 7 bases. Germline values: CDR1 SQVTM, CDR2 ANQGSEA. Losses at the gene ends were 6 bases for V and 6 bases for J; bases not matched to a gene: 8. The CDR3 spans 12 residues. The CDR3, as DNA: TGCAGCGTGAGTTACAGGGGTTCCGAGCAGTACTTC. Its protein is CSVSYRGSEQYF.

J is TRBJ1-1 and V is TRBV11-2; D ambiguous. The CDR3 totals 14 residues. Trimming shortened V by 5 bases and J by 3 bases, and 13 bases separated the two germline ends. The germline gives CDR1 SGHAT, CDR2 FQNNGV. The CDR3 DNA reads TGTGCCAGCAGCACCTCTACCGGGGACACTGAAGCTTTCTTT. Encoded protein: CASSTSTGDTEAFF.

Concerning this clone itself: Other nucleotide sequences in the sample specify the same CDR3. The chain joins TRBV9 to TRBJ1-1, with 7 bases identical to TRBD1. J gave up 6 bases and V 1 base, and 3 bases lay outside the gene matches. Germline values: CDR1 SGDLS, CDR2 YYNGEE. This CDR3 spans 13 amino acids. CDR3 protein: CASSVTGDSEAFF. The CDR3 nucleotides are TGTGCCAGCAGCGTAACAGGGGATTCTGAAGCTTTCTTT.

This clone turned up a few times. Here the CDR3 reads CASSEASGSGNTIYF. As DNA, the CDR3 is TGTGCCAGCAGTGAAGCGAGCGGTTCTGGAAACACCATATATTTT. This chain uses TRBV6-1 with TRBJ1-3; no clear D gene. Germline CDR1 MNHNS, CDR2 SASEGT. CDR3 length: 15 residues. V lost 0 bases to trimming and J lost 1 base, with 7 bases between them.

Only one count was recorded for this clone. The CDR3, as DNA: TGTGCCTGGGACTCAGGGAAAGTGACCCAGTACTTC. Translation: CAWDSGKVTQYF. This chain links TRBV30 with TRBJ2-5; tentatively, D is TRBD1 (5 bases). The V gene's germline CDR1 is GTSNPN and CDR2 SVGIG (reference sequence). V lost 5 bases to trimming and J lost 7 bases, with 14 bases between them. This CDR3 has 12 residues. The whole variable domain, remainder taken from reference TRBV30 and TRBJ2-5, is SQTIHQWPATLVQPVGSPLSLECTVEGTSNPNLYWYRQAAGRGLQLLFYSVGIGQISSEVPQNLSASRPQDRQFILSSKKLLLSDSGFYLCAWDSGKVTQYFGPGTRLLVL.

This sequence joins TRBV19 and TRBJ1-1; D unresolved. Germline CDR1 and CDR2: LNHDA and SQIVND (reference sequence). The CDR3 runs 13 residues. Trimming stripped 7 bases from V and 0 bases from J, with 9 bases between. The DNA of the CDR3 is TGTGCCAGTATTGGGTTACTGAACACTGAAGCTTTCTTT. It yields the protein CASIGLLNTEAFF.

This clone was counted once. This chain joins TRBV10-3 and TRBJ2-3, with D possibly being TRBD1 or TRBD2 (6 bases each). The CDR3 runs to 18 residues. Germline V gives CDR1 ENHRY, CDR2 SYGVKD. V dropped 8 bases and J dropped 0 bases, with 24 bases sitting between them. The CDR3: CAIRGSSGGYPSTDTQYF. The CDR3 coding sequence is TGTGCCATCCGGGGATCCTCCGGGGGCTATCCTAGCACAGATACGCAGTATTTT.

A few counts support this clone. The V and J genes are TRBV5-1 and TRBJ2-7; D is possibly TRBD1 or TRBD2 (5 bases each). The length of the CDR3 is 14 residues. V lost 3 bases and J lost 3, with 13 bases in between. CDR1 and CDR2 (germline): SGHRS, YFSETQ. The CDR3 spells CASSSGPTSYEQYF. The CDR3 DNA sequence: TGCGCCAGCAGCTCGGGACCGACGAGCTACGAGCAGTACTTC.

V gene TRBV29-1 combines with J gene TRBJ2-1; 8 bases are a match to TRBD2. The CDR3 contains 13 residues. V trimming: 5 bases; J trimming: 4 bases; junction bases outside the gene matches: 4. Germline V gene sequence: CDR1 SQVTM, CDR2 ANQGSEA. CDR3 loop: CSVKAGGYNEQFF. The CDR3 DNA follows: TGCAGCGTTAAGGCGGGGGGTTACAATGAGCAGTTCTTC.

V is TRBV11-1 and J is TRBJ2-7, with D possibly TRBD1 on 6 matching bases. The CDR3 contains 14 residues. V shed 1 base and J shed 3 bases, with 10 bases lying between them. Germline V gene lookup returns CDR1 SGHAT and CDR2 FQDESV (reference sequence). The CDR3 coding sequence is TGTGCCAGCAGCTTAGTAAGGGGGAGCTACGAGCAGTACTTC. Translated: CASSLVRGSYEQYF.

This rearrangement joins TRBV6-1 to TRBJ2-7; tentatively, D is TRBD2 (6 bases). CDR1 MNHNS and CDR2 SASEGT come from the germline V gene. V dropped 4 bases and J dropped 1 base, with 11 bases sitting between them. This CDR3 has 14 amino acids. CDR3 sequence reads: CASSVVRESYEQYF. In DNA, the CDR3 is TGTGCCAGCAGTGTGGTCCGGGAGTCCTACGAGCAGTACTTC.

The chain joins TRBV2 to TRBJ2-1; tentatively, D is TRBD2 (5 bases). Germline V gives CDR1 SNHLY, CDR2 FYNNEI. V gave up 8 bases and J gave up 9 bases, with 14 bases separating them. This CDR3 region has 12 residues. DNA for the CDR3: TGTGCCAGCGGCATGTCCAGCGGTGAGCAGTTCTTC. As protein: CASGMSSGEQFF.

In this sample, this clone turned up a few times. The J gene is TRBJ2-5, the V gene TRBV19; the D call may be TRBD1 or TRBD2 (5 bases each). The CDR3 sequence is 13 residues long. Between the trimmed V and J ends, which lost 5 bases and 5 bases, there was a span of 12 bases. Per the germline V gene, CDR1 is LNHDA and CDR2 is SQIVND (reference sequence). The CDR3 is CASSEGMVETQYF. For the CDR3, the DNA is TGTGCCAGTAGTGAGGGGATGGTGGAGACCCAGTACTTC.

Comment on this clone: Other nucleotide sequences from this sample produce the same CDR3. The V call is TRBV9, the J call TRBJ1-5; no definite D call. Per the germline V gene, CDR1 is SGDLS and CDR2 is YYNGEE. CDR3 length equals 13 residues. Trimming removed 0 bases at V and 7 bases at J, with 8 bases between. The CDR3 sequence is CASSVDGEQPQHF. Here the CDR3 DNA reads TGTGCCAGCAGCGTAGATGGGGAGCAGCCCCAGCATTTT. The full variable domain, with the rest looked up from reference TRBV9 and TRBJ1-5, is DSGVTQTPKHLITATGQRVTLRCSPRSGDLSVYWYQQSLDQGLQFLIQYYNGEERAKGNILERFSAQQFPDLHSELNLSSLELGDSALYFCASSVDGEQPQHFGDGTRLSIL.

The chain couples TRBV27 to TRBJ1-6; no firm D call. CDR3 length equals 17 residues. Germline lookup yields CDR1 MNHEY and CDR2 SMNVEV (reference sequence). Trimming cost V 4 bases and J 0 bases, with 13 bases left between them. The CDR3 region has the DNA TGTGCCAGCAGTTCAACCCAGCTTAGCTCCTATAATTCACCCCTCCACTTT. Protein product: CASSSTQLSSYNSPLHF.

The chain links TRBV18 to TRBJ2-2; tentatively, D is TRBD2 (6 bases). Germline CDR1 and CDR2: KGHSH and LQKENI. This CDR3 has 13 amino acids. Trimming took 7 bases from V and 4 from J, leaving 10 bases between them. The CDR3 region has the DNA TGTGCCAGCTTCACCGGGAGCACCGGGGAGCTGTTTTTT. This codes for CASFTGSTGELFF.

The V gene is TRBV27, the J gene TRBJ2-7, with D possibly matching TRBD1 (7 bases). Germline CDR1 reads MNHEY; CDR2 reads SMNVEV (reference sequence). This CDR3 contains 15 residues. The germline V and J ends were trimmed by 4 bases and 2 bases, with 15 bases remaining between them. CDR3 residues: CASSWAGQLAYEQYF. The CDR3 DNA is TGTGCCAGCAGTTGGGCGGGACAGTTAGCCTACGAGCAGTACTTC.

The V and J genes are TRBV5-1 and TRBJ1-1; D not resolved. Germline V gives CDR1 SGHRS, CDR2 YFSETQ. CDR3 size: 14 residues. V lost 0 bases and J lost 2, with 8 bases in between. The chain's CDR3 is CASSLDTANTEAFF. CDR3 DNA: TGCGCCAGCAGCTTGGATACAGCCAACACTGAAGCTTTCTTT.

The genes are TRBV4-1 and TRBJ2-1; the match to TRBD2 covers 7 bases. This CDR3 has 17 residues. V lost 0 bases and J lost 0; bases outside the gene matches: 5. CDR1 and CDR2 (germline): MGHRA, YSYEKL. The CDR3 sequence is CASSQDQRGHSYNEQFF. As DNA, the CDR3 is TGCGCCAGCAGCCAAGATCAGCGGGGTCACTCCTACAATGAGCAGTTCTTC.

The chain has TRBV30 and TRBJ2-7, with 9 bases that match TRBD1. There are 15 residues in the CDR3. The V gene's germline CDR1 is GTSNPN and CDR2 SVGIG (reference sequence). Trimming at V came to 6 bases and at J to 1 base, leaving 10 bases not matched to a gene. The CDR3 coding sequence is TGTGCCTGCTACCCAGGGACAGGGAGGTCCTACGAGCAGTACTTC. The encoded protein is CACYPGTGRSYEQYF.

The chain combines TRBV7-9 with TRBJ2-1; tentative D call: TRBD1 (5 bases). V lost 2 bases to trimming and J lost 5 bases, with 13 bases between them. The CDR3 has 15 amino acids. Germline V gene sequence: CDR1 SEHNR, CDR2 FQNEAQ (reference sequence). This CDR3 reads CASSLSGAWNNEQFF. The CDR3, as DNA: TGTGCCAGCAGCTTAAGTGGGGCGTGGAACAATGAGCAGTTCTTC.

This chain links TRBV11-3 with TRBJ2-2; D unresolved. CDR3 size: 14 residues. Germline V CDR1 and CDR2: SGHNT, YENEEA. The ends were cut back, 5 bases at V and 5 bases at J, with 12 bases in the middle. The CDR3 bases are TGTGCCAGCAGCCCCCCCTCTGGGACCGGGGAGCTGTTTTTT. This gives the protein CASSPPSGTGELFF.

The chain is built from TRBV11-2 and TRBJ2-3; D is unclear. CDR3 length: 14 residues. Trimming removed 4 bases from V and 6 bases from J, with 14 bases in between. Germline V CDR1 and CDR2: SGHAT, FQNNGV. The chain's CDR3 is CASSSLSQKDTQYF. The CDR3 DNA reads as TGTGCCAGCAGCTCCTTGTCCCAAAAGGATACGCAGTATTTT.

This clone was observed once. The rearrangement uses TRBV6-6 and TRBJ2-1; the D gene is possibly TRBD2 (6 bases). V lost 7 bases and J lost 6, with 13 bases in between. Germline V gives CDR1 MNHNY, CDR2 SVGAGI (reference sequence). The CDR3 runs to 13 residues. The DNA of the CDR3 is TGTGCCAGCACCGGACTATTCACCAATGAGCAGTTCTTC. Its protein is CASTGLFTNEQFF.